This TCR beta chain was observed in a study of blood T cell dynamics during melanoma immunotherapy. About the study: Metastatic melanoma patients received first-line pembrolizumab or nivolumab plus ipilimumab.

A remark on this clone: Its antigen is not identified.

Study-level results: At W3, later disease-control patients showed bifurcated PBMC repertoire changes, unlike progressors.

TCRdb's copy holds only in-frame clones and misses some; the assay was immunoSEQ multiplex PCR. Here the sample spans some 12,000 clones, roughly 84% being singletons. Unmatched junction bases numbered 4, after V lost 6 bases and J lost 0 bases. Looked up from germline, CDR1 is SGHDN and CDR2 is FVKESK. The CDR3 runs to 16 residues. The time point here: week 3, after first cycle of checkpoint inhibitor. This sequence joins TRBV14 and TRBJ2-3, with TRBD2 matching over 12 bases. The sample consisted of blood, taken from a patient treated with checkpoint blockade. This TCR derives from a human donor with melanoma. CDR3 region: CASRPSGGASTDTQYF. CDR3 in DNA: TGTGCCAGCAGGCCTAGCGGGGGGGCTAGCACAGATACGCAGTATTTT.